This TCR beta chain was captured in a study of blood T cell repertoires in COVID-19. As for the study in general: PBMCs, B-cell-depleted T cells, or T cells were the source of the cDNA or gDNA that made up the material.

Germline lookup yields CDR1 MNHEY and CDR2 SVGEGT. The J segment lost 1 base and the V segment lost 2 bases, leaving 7 bases of the junction unmatched. CDR3 length: 17 amino acids. TCRdb keeps only in-frame clones here, not all; method: immunoSEQ multiplex PCR. Among about 370,000 clones, 80% to 90% were seen once, and the ten largest hold around 3%. The sequencing sample was made of peripheral blood. The receptor's source is a woman aged 25-40 years with COVID-19, enrolled during active disease. The rearrangement links TRBV6-2 or TRBV6-3 to TRBJ2-1; 8 positions match TRBD1. The CDR3 here is CASSYPRTGTSYNEQFF. The CDR3, as DNA: TGTGCCAGCAGTTACCCCCGGACAGGGACGTCCTACAATGAGCAGTTCTTC.